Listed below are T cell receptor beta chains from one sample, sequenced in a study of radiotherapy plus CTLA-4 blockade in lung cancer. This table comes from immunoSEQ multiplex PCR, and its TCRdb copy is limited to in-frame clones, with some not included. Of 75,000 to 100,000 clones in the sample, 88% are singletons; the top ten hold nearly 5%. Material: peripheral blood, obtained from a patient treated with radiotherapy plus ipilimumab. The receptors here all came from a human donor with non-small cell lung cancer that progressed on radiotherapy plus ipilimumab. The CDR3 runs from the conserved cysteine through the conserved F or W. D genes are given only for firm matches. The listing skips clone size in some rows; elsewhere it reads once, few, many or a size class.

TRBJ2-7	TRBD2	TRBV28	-	CASTSQAPLRAGDYEQYF	TGTGCCAGCACCTCCCAAGCCCCGTTGAGGGCGGGGGACTACGAGCAGTACTTC
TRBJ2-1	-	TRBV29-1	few	CSVESLDEQFF	TGCAGCGTTGAGTCCCTTGATGAGCAGTTCTTC
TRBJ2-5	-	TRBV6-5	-	CASSYSFRQETQYF	TGTGCCAGCAGTTACTCGTTTCGACAAGAGACCCAGTACTTC
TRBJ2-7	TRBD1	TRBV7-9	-	CASSLGPDRGSYEQYF	TGTGCCAGCAGCTTAGGACCGGACAGGGGCTCCTACGAGCAGTACTTC
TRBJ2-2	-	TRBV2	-	CASSSQGVPGELFF	TGTGCCAGCAGTTCACAGGGCGTTCCCGGGGAGCTGTTTTTT
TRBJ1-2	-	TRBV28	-	CAILPALGGGYTF	TGTGCCATTCTTCCCGCTCTGGGGGGAGGCTACACCTTC
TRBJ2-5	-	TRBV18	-	CASSPLQSGSGETQYF	TGTGCCAGCTCACCACTCCAATCGGGGAGCGGGGAGACCCAGTACTTC
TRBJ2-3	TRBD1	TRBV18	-	CASSPGQGNADTQYF	TGTGCCAGCTCACCTGGACAGGGGAACGCAGATACGCAGTATTTT
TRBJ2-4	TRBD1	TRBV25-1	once	CASSPQQGDKNIQYF	TGTGCCAGCAGTCCTCAACAGGGGGACAAAAACATTCAGTACTTC
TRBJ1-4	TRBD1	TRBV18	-	CASSPGQGSHEKLFF	TGTGCCAGCTCACCTGGACAGGGGAGTCATGAAAAACTGTTTTTT
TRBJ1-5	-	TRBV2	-	CASSSGGDQPQHF	TGTGCCAGCAGCAGCGGGGGGGATCAGCCCCAGCATTTT
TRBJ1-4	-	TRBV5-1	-	CASSRALGLSNEKLFF	TGCGCCAGCAGCCGTGCCCTTGGGTTATCTAATGAAAAACTGTTTTTT
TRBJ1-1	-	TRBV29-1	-	CSVEEGVGAFF	TGCAGCGTTGAAGAAGGAGTCGGAGCTTTCTTT
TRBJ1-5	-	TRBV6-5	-	CASSYTSGQPQHF	TGTGCCAGCAGTTACACCAGCGGGCAGCCCCAGCATTTT
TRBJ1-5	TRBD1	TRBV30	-	CAWSLRDSSSQPQHF	TGTGCCTGGAGTCTCCGGGACAGTTCTTCCCAGCCCCAGCATTTT
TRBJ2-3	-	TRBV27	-	CASRSRAPTDTQYF	TGTGCCAGCAGGTCGCGGGCCCCCACAGATACGCAGTATTTT
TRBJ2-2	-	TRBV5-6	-	CASSRGANTGELFF	TGTGCCAGCAGCCGGGGAGCGAACACCGGGGAGCTGTTTTTT
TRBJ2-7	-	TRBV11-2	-	CASSLDPLAYEQYF	TGTGCCAGCAGCTTAGATCCTCTGGCCTACGAGCAGTACTTC
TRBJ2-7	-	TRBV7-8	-	CASSTPPTYEQYF	TGTGCCAGCAGCACTCCTCCAACCTACGAGCAGTACTTC
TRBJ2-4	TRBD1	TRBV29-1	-	CSEMTGMGAKNIQYF	TGCAGCGAAATGACAGGGATGGGGGCCAAAAACATTCAGTACTTC
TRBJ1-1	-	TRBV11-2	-	CASSLEINTEAFF	TGTGCCAGCAGCTTAGAGATTAACACTGAAGCTTTCTTT
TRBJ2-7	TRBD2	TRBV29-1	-	CSVLLAGGPADEQYF	TGCAGCGTCCTACTAGCGGGAGGGCCGGCTGACGAGCAGTACTTC